The 21 T cell receptor beta chains below come from one sample, sequenced in a study of cytotoxic CD8 clonotypes in ibrutinib-treated CLL. Generated by immunoSEQ multiplex PCR, the TCRdb table keeps only in-frame clones and is missing some. Of around 91,000 clones in the sample, about 86% were seen once. Here the sequenced sample was PBMCs, taken before ibrutinib treatment. The source is a human donor with chronic lymphocytic leukemia.

The chain employs TRBV7-9 and TRBJ2-1, with TRBD2 identical over 11 bases. Germline CDR1 and CDR2: SEHNR and FQNEAQ (reference sequence). The CDR3 length is 15 residues. Trimming took 6 bases from V and 2 from J; bases not matched to a gene: 3. The CDR3 protein is CASSPTSGAYNEQFF. DNA for the CDR3: TGTGCCAGCAGTCCGACTAGCGGGGCCTACAATGAGCAGTTCTTC.

The V and J genes are TRBV9 and TRBJ1-4, with D tentatively TRBD1 (6 bases). Trimming stripped 0 bases from V and 5 bases from J, with 11 bases between. Germline loops: CDR1 SGDLS, CDR2 YYNGEE. The CDR3 is 15 amino acids. The chain's CDR3 is CASSVEGGGNEKLFF. CDR3 nucleotides: TGTGCCAGCAGCGTAGAGGGGGGCGGGAATGAAAAACTGTTTTTT.

V usage is TRBV28 and J usage is TRBJ2-5, with 12 nucleotides matching TRBD2. The CDR3 loop spans 17 amino acids. The trim removed 5 bases at V and 5 bases at J, leaving 12 bases unmatched. Germline lookup yields CDR1 MDHEN and CDR2 SYDVKM. CDR3 bases: TGTGCCAGCAGTAAGGTACTTGGACTAGCGGGATTCGAGACCCAGTACTTC. The encoded protein is CASSKVLGLAGFETQYF.

This rearrangement joins TRBV28 to TRBJ2-3; TRBD2 matches 8 bases. CDR3 length equals 17 residues. With 6 bases clipped from V and 0 bases from J, the junction kept 11 bases outside the gene matches. CDR1 is MDHEN and CDR2 is SYDVKM in the germline V gene. The CDR3 loop is CASRRIRLALSTDTQYF. As DNA, the CDR3 is TGTGCCAGCAGGAGAATAAGACTAGCGCTAAGCACAGATACGCAGTATTTT.

The chain is built from TRBV19 and TRBJ2-1, with TRBD2 matching 11 bases. The CDR3 has 15 residues. Germline CDR1 LNHDA, CDR2 SQIVND (reference sequence). V gave up 3 bases and J gave up 9 bases; unmatched junction bases: 7. The CDR3 loop reads CASSMATSGSIEQFF. Written as DNA, the CDR3 is TGTGCCAGTAGTATGGCCACTAGCGGGAGTATTGAGCAGTTCTTC.

The J gene is TRBJ2-2, the V gene TRBV5-1, with TRBD2 identical over 11 bases. Germline V lookup: CDR1 SGHRS, CDR2 YFSETQ. The CDR3 length is 17 residues. Trimming cost V 4 bases and J 4 bases; bases outside gene matches: 9. The CDR3 DNA follows: TGCGCCAGCAGCCCCCGACGGACTAGCGGGCTCACCGGGGAGCTGTTTTTT. Translating gives CASSPRRTSGLTGELFF.

The chain employs TRBV27 and TRBJ1-1; D possibly corresponds to TRBD1 (6 bases). The CDR3 extends over 14 amino acids. The germline V gene has CDR1 MNHEY and CDR2 SMNVEV (reference sequence). Trimming left V 3 bases short and J 7 bases short, with 15 bases between. This CDR3 reads CASSLVGAMDEAFF. In nucleotides, the CDR3 is TGTGCCAGCAGTTTGGTGGGGGCGATGGATGAAGCTTTCTTT.

This chain uses TRBV7-9 with TRBJ1-1; D unclear. The germline CDR1 and CDR2 sequences are SEHNR and FQNEAQ (reference sequence). The CDR3 runs 14 residues. Trimming cost V 1 base and J 5 bases, with 11 bases left between them. The CDR3 DNA is TGTGCCAGCAGCTTAGAGGGCGGTGTTACTGAAGCTTTCTTT. Its translation is CASSLEGGVTEAFF.

This clone was seen once. The chain links TRBV10-1 to TRBJ1-1, with D perhaps matching TRBD1 (6 bases). Germline V gene sequence: CDR1 WNHNN, CDR2 SYGVQD (reference sequence). The CDR3 consists of 16 residues. V was shortened by 0 bases and J by 1 base, with 12 bases between the two germline ends. The CDR3 nucleotides are TGCGCCAGCAGTGAGTCGCAGGGGTCGGGGAACACTGAAGCTTTCTTT. It is translated as CASSESQGSGNTEAFF.

This chain links TRBV5-1 with TRBJ2-5; D may be TRBD2 (6 bases). V lost 8 bases to trimming and J lost 5 bases, with 16 bases between them. CDR3 length: 13 residues. CDR1 and CDR2 from the germline V gene are SGHRS and YFSETQ. The CDR3 DNA follows: TGCGCCAGTGGGGCGGGGAGATCCGAGACCCAGTACTTC. It is translated as CASGAGRSETQYF.

The rearrangement uses TRBV27 and TRBJ2-7, with 9 nucleotides matching TRBD1. Losses at the gene ends were 5 bases for V and 7 bases for J; bases not matched to a gene: 9. The germline gives CDR1 MNHEY, CDR2 SMNVEV (reference sequence). The CDR3 is 14 amino acids. The CDR3: CASSPGTGSSEQYF. The CDR3 nucleotides are TGTGCCAGCAGTCCGGGGACAGGGTCTAGTGAGCAGTACTTC.

CDR3 sequence reads: CSVGVISYNEQFF. The CDR3 nucleotides read TGCAGCGTTGGTGTGATCTCCTACAATGAGCAGTTCTTC. V is TRBV29-1 and J is TRBJ2-1, with D unclear. Trimming removed 4 bases at V and 0 bases at J, with 7 bases between. CDR3 length: 13 residues. The germline CDR1 and CDR2 sequences are SQVTM and ANQGSEA.

CDR3: CASRQGGPGAETQYF. The DNA of the CDR3 is TGTGCCAGCAGACAGGGAGGGCCGGGTGCAGAGACCCAGTACTTC. The chain carries TRBV2 and TRBJ2-5; D is perhaps TRBD2 (7 bases). V gave up 6 bases and J gave up 4 bases, with 18 bases separating them. The CDR3 extends over 15 amino acids. From germline, CDR1 is SNHLY and CDR2 FYNNEI.

The genes are TRBV29-1 and TRBJ2-4; either TRBD1 or TRBD2 may fit D (5 bases each). Germline assignment: CDR1 SQVTM and CDR2 ANQGSEA. V shed 4 bases and J shed 5 bases, with 9 bases lying between them. This CDR3 is built from 12 residues. CDR3 amino acids: CSVGDAQNIQYF. CDR3 DNA sequence: TGCAGCGTTGGGGACGCCCAAAACATTCAGTACTTC.

The chain recombines TRBV9 with TRBJ2-7, with D perhaps TRBD1 (6 bases). Trimming cost V 7 bases and J 2 bases, with 13 bases left between them. CDR3 size: 13 residues. Germline loops: CDR1 SGDLS, CDR2 YYNGEE. The CDR3 is CASSGQSAYEQYF. DNA for the CDR3: TGTGCCAGCTCCGGACAGAGCGCCTACGAGCAGTACTTC.

The DNA for the CDR3 is TGTGCCAGCAGCGTAGAAGGGACAGGGTTCTACGAGCAGTACTTC. It translates to CASSVEGTGFYEQYF. The V call is TRBV9, the J call TRBJ2-7; 9 positions agree with TRBD1. There are 15 residues in the CDR3. The germline V gene encodes CDR1 SGDLS and CDR2 YYNGEE. After removal of 0 bases from V and 3 bases from J, the junction contained 4 bases not matched to a gene.

The rearrangement joins TRBV10-3 to TRBJ2-1; 9 positions match TRBD2. The CDR3 is made up of 16 amino acids. Trimming removed 5 bases from V and 2 bases from J; junction bases left unmatched: 7. Germline-derived CDR1 and CDR2 are ENHRY and SYGVKD. Here the CDR3 reads CAISPKREVPYNEQFF. The DNA of the CDR3 is TGTGCCATCAGTCCGAAGCGGGAGGTCCCCTACAATGAGCAGTTCTTC.

The chain is built from TRBV4-1 and TRBJ1-3; no reliable D call. Germline CDR1 MGHRA, CDR2 YSYEKL. Trimming cost V 0 bases and J 0 bases, with 15 bases left between them. This CDR3 contains 18 residues. The CDR3 is CASSQEGGSGLSGNTIYF. The DNA of the CDR3 is TGCGCCAGCAGCCAAGAGGGTGGGTCCGGTCTCTCTGGAAACACCATATATTTT.

The rearrangement links TRBV5-6 to TRBJ2-1; the match to TRBD2 covers 9 bases. CDR3 length equals 19 residues. The ends lost 1 base at V and 6 bases at J; junction bases unmatched: 17. Germline values: CDR1 SGHDT, CDR2 YYEEEE. CDR3 in DNA: TGTGCCAGCAGCTTGTTGATTTGGGCTAGCGGGATTTTTCGCAATGAGCAGTTCTTC. Translated, it gives CASSLLIWASGIFRNEQFF.

As for this clone: The junction does not match germline at one end; this may be a read error. The chain is built from TRBV27 and TRBJ1-1; a possible D gene is TRBD1 (6 bases). There are 16 residues in the CDR3. Germline V lookup: CDR1 MNHEY, CDR2 SMNVEV (reference sequence). CDR3 in amino acids: CASSLAGTWRNAEAFF. The CDR3 DNA sequence: TGTGCCAGCAGTTTAGCCGGGACATGGCGGAACGCTGAAGCTTTCTTT.

The rearrangement uses TRBV4-1 and TRBJ2-1, with 10 bases aligning to TRBD2. Germline V CDR1 and CDR2: MGHRA, YSYEKL. The CDR3 spans 14 residues. With 6 bases clipped from V and 8 bases from J, the junction kept 7 bases outside the gene matches. CDR3 in DNA: TGCGCCAGCAGACGACTAGCGGGTGTTGATGAGCAGTTCTTC. This translates into CASRRLAGVDEQFF.